This passage covers 22 T cell receptor beta chains from one sample sequenced in a study of T cell responses to AZD1222 COVID-19 vaccine. This table comes from immunoSEQ multiplex PCR, and its TCRdb copy is limited to in-frame clones, with some not included. Of 80,000 to 100,000 clones in the sample, 80% to 90% were seen once. Specimen: peripheral blood, collected 28 days after the second AZD1222 dose. The source of these receptors is an adult who received the AZD1222 COVID-19 vaccine.

This sequence joins TRBV18 and TRBJ1-6; D uncertain. The CDR3 runs 13 residues. CDR1 and CDR2 (germline): KGHSH, LQKENI. V was clipped by 3 bases and J by 10 bases, with 10 bases between them. This chain's CDR3 is CASSPGRESPLHF. The DNA for the CDR3 is TGTGCCAGCTCACCTGGTAGAGAATCACCCCTCCACTTT.

Only a few counts were recorded for this clone. This chain connects TRBV28 to TRBJ1-6; TRBD1 matches at 10 bases. This CDR3 is built from 15 residues. V shed 6 bases and J 8 bases; nucleotides not matched to a gene: 7. Germline CDR1 is MDHEN and CDR2 is SYDVKM. CDR3 in DNA: TGTGCCAGCAGGACACGGACAGGGGGACATTCACCCCTCCACTTT. Translating it yields CASRTRTGGHSPLHF.

The chain uses TRBV6-5 and TRBJ1-1, with D possibly being TRBD1 (5 bases). The germline V and J ends were trimmed by 7 bases and 1 base, with 13 bases remaining between them. Germline-derived CDR1 and CDR2 are MNHEY and SVGAGI. This CDR3 contains 14 residues. CDR3 loop: CASTWGESNTEAFF. In nucleotides, the CDR3 is TGTGCCAGCACCTGGGGGGAATCGAACACTGAAGCTTTCTTT.

J is TRBJ1-5 and V is TRBV18; D ambiguous. This CDR3 has 16 amino acids. V lost 5 bases and J 3 bases, leaving 17 bases between the germline ends. The germline V gene encodes CDR1 KGHSH and CDR2 LQKENI. DNA for the CDR3: TGTGCCAGCTCATTCGAACAGCGGCGTACCAATCAGCCCCAGCATTTT. Residues: CASSFEQRRTNQPQHF.

The chain is built from TRBV5-1 and TRBJ1-1, with 9 positions matching TRBD1. The J segment lost 6 bases and the V segment lost 3 bases, leaving 9 bases of the junction unmatched. Germline V gene sequence: CDR1 SGHRS, CDR2 YFSETQ. The CDR3 has 15 residues. CDR3 protein: CASSWDRAQSAEAFF. The CDR3 region has the DNA TGCGCCAGCAGCTGGGACAGGGCCCAAAGCGCTGAAGCTTTCTTT.

The rearrangement links TRBV6-6 to TRBJ2-1; TRBD2 matches at 15 bases. V lost 10 bases and J lost 6; bases outside the gene matches: 4. CDR3 length equals 14 residues. Germline CDR1 is MNHNY and CDR2 is SVGAGI (reference sequence). The chain's CDR3 is CATWTSGGVNEQFF. CDR3 bases: TGTGCCACCTGGACTAGCGGGGGGGTCAATGAGCAGTTCTTC.

As for this clone: A junction boundary mismatches the germline segment, possibly from a read error. This chain joins TRBV10-3 and TRBJ2-1, with no clear D. The germline V gene has CDR1 ENHRY and CDR2 SYGVKD. The CDR3 is made up of 13 amino acids. The CDR3 DNA sequence: TGTGCCATCAGTATAGCTTCCTCCAATGAGCAGTTCTTC. Its translation is CAISIASSNEQFF.

The J gene is TRBJ2-7, the V gene TRBV12-3 or TRBV12-4; tentative D call: TRBD1 (7 bases). This CDR3 contains 12 residues. With 5 bases removed from V and 3 bases from J, the gap between germline ends came to 8 bases. The CDR3: CASSQGGYEQYF. The CDR3 region has the DNA TGTGCCAGCAGTCAGGGGGGCTACGAGCAGTACTTC.

This sequence joins TRBV28 and TRBJ1-1; possible D gene TRBD1, 6 bases. V dropped 7 bases and J dropped 3 bases, with 15 bases sitting between them. The length of the CDR3 is 14 residues. Germline V lookup: CDR1 MDHEN, CDR2 SYDVKM. CDR3 sequence reads: CASTTGRVYTEAFF. The DNA for the CDR3 is TGTGCCAGCACCACAGGGAGGGTGTACACTGAAGCTTTCTTT.

The table lists this clone with a few counts. The rearrangement uses TRBV5-5 and TRBJ1-2; 9 positions match TRBD1. The CDR3 is 15 amino acids. Germline V gives CDR1 SGHKS, CDR2 YYEKEE (reference sequence). The V and J ends lost 3 bases and 3 bases, in that order; junction bases with no gene match: 6. The CDR3 nucleotides read TGTGCCAGCAGCTCATCGGGACAGGGACACTATGGCTACACCTTC. This translates into CASSSSGQGHYGYTF.

J is TRBJ1-4 and V is TRBV9, with a tentative D call TRBD1 (6 bases). CDR3 length: 15 amino acids. Trimming shortened V by 2 bases and J by 3 bases, and 11 bases separated the two germline ends. Per germline, CDR1 SGDLS and CDR2 YYNGEE. CDR3 in DNA: TGTGCCAGCAGCGTCGGGACACACCCTAATGAAAAACTGTTTTTT. Encoded protein: CASSVGTHPNEKLFF. The full variable domain, with the rest looked up from reference TRBV9 and TRBJ1-4, is DSGVTQTPKHLITATGQRVTLRCSPRSGDLSVYWYQQSLDQGLQFLIQYYNGEERAKGNILERFSAQQFPDLHSELNLSSLELGDSALYFCASSVGTHPNEKLFFGSGTQLSVL.

The chain joins TRBV3-1 (or the pseudogene TRBV3-2) to TRBJ2-7, with D perhaps TRBD2 (6 bases). Trimming left V 2 bases short and J 2 bases short, with 13 bases between. Germline assignment: CDR1 LGHDT and CDR2 YNNKEL (reference sequence). The CDR3 spans 15 residues. The CDR3 bases are TGTGCCAGCAGCCAAAGCCCTAGCGCAACCTACGAGCAGTACTTC. Its protein product is CASSQSPSATYEQYF.

The V gene is TRBV6-5, the J gene TRBJ1-2; 8 positions agree with TRBD1. V dropped 6 bases and J dropped 2; count of bases not matched to a gene: 5. CDR1 and CDR2 (germline): MNHEY, SVGAGI. The CDR3 extends over 14 amino acids. The CDR3 bases are TGTGCCAGCAGAGGGAACAGGGGGAACTATGGCTACACCTTC. Protein product: CASRGNRGNYGYTF.

This clone has just a few counts. V is TRBV5-5 and J is TRBJ2-3, with 13 bases fitting TRBD2. Looked up from germline, CDR1 is SGHKS and CDR2 is YYEKEE (reference sequence). This CDR3 spans 17 amino acids. J lost 3 bases, V lost 4 bases, and 8 bases had no gene match. The CDR3 DNA reads TGTGCCAGCAGCCCGAGGACTAGCGGGGGACGTACAGATACGCAGTATTTT. Residues: CASSPRTSGGRTDTQYF.

This clone came up a few times. The chain joins TRBV9 to TRBJ1-1; D is ambiguous. The CDR3 runs to 14 residues. V lost 0 bases, J lost 1 base, and 7 bases lay in between. Looked up from germline, CDR1 is SGDLS and CDR2 is YYNGEE. DNA of the CDR3: TGTGCCAGCAGCGTAGCCGCGACGAACACTGAAGCTTTCTTT. Its translation: CASSVAATNTEAFF.

The gene calls are TRBV20-1 and TRBJ2-7, with TRBD1 matching 8 bases. The CDR3 contains 14 residues. The V and J ends lost 3 bases and 4 bases, in that order; junction bases with no gene match: 8. The V gene's germline CDR1 is DFQATT and CDR2 SNEGSKA (reference sequence). The CDR3 reads CSASFGTGEYEQYF. CDR3 bases: TGCAGTGCTAGTTTCGGGACAGGTGAATACGAGCAGTACTTC.

The rearrangement uses TRBV10-2 and TRBJ1-5; D not certain. Trimming removed 2 bases from V and 0 bases from J, with 11 bases in between. Germline values: CDR1 WSHSY, CDR2 SAAADI. The CDR3 has 16 amino acids. In nucleotides, the CDR3 is TGCGCCAGCAGTGAGAACAGTCTCTATAGCAATCAGCCCCAGCATTTT. It encodes CASSENSLYSNQPQHF.

The chain couples TRBV6-2 or TRBV6-3 to TRBJ1-1; possibly TRBD1 for D (6 bases). This CDR3 region has 16 residues. Germline CDR1 reads MNHEY; CDR2 reads SVGEGT. Trimming cost V 5 bases and J 0 bases, with 16 bases left between them. Here the CDR3 reads CASSPGQRNMNTEAFF. CDR3 nucleotides: TGTGCCAGCAGTCCCGGACAGAGAAACATGAACACTGAAGCTTTCTTT.

J is TRBJ1-5 and V is TRBV28, with TRBD1 as a possible D gene (6 bases). The CDR3 totals 15 residues. Looked up from germline, CDR1 is MDHEN and CDR2 is SYDVKM. The germline V and J ends were trimmed by 6 bases and 7 bases, with 19 bases remaining between them. For the CDR3, the DNA is TGTGCCAGCAGGAGCCCCTCAGGGGAAAGGCAGCCCCAGCATTTT. It codes for CASRSPSGERQPQHF. Combining the CDR3 with reference TRBV28 and TRBJ1-5 gives the whole variable domain DVKVTQSSRYLVKRTGEKVFLECVQDMDHENMFWYRQDPGLGLRLIYFSYDVKMKEKGDIPEGYSVSREKKERFSLILESASTNQTSMYLCASRSPSGERQPQHFGDGTRLSIL.

The chain links TRBV5-1 to TRBJ1-1, with D unresolved. CDR3 length: 14 amino acids. V dropped 10 bases and J dropped 0 bases, with 16 bases sitting between them. Germline V gene data show CDR1 as SGHRS and CDR2 as YFSETQ. CDR3 amino acids: CAGPGGSLNTEAFF. CDR3 nucleotide sequence: TGCGCCGGGCCGGGAGGGAGCCTGAACACTGAAGCTTTCTTT.

DNA for the CDR3: TGTGCCAGCAGCCTCGCTAGCGGGATAGGGGAGCTGTTTTTT. Protein sequence: CASSLASGIGELFF. The rearrangement links TRBV9 to TRBJ2-2; 9 bases are shared with TRBD2. CDR1 and CDR2 from the germline V gene are SGDLS and YYNGEE. The V segment lost 4 bases and the J segment 8 bases; nucleotides outside the gene matches: 6. This CDR3 contains 14 residues.

The rearrangement joins TRBV6-2 or TRBV6-3 to TRBJ2-3; 9 bases fit TRBD2. This CDR3 is 16 amino acids long. Germline CDR1 reads MNHEY; CDR2 reads SVGEGT. J gave up 6 bases and V 2 bases, and 9 bases lay outside the gene matches. CDR3 nucleotides: TGTGCCAGCAGTTACGGCGGGGGGGCGATTTCGGATACGCAGTATTTT. Translating it yields CASSYGGGAISDTQYF.